These 4 T cell receptor beta chains originate from one sample sequenced in a study of blood T cell repertoires in COVID-19. Method: immunoSEQ multiplex PCR; TCRdb's copy keeps in-frame clones and lacks some. The repertoire has roughly 160,000 clones, roughly 80% of them found once; the top ten carry approximately 3%. The sequenced sample consisted of PBMCs or T cells enriched from blood (not recorded which). The receptors stem from an older woman who had recovered from COVID-19.

The genes are TRBV14 and TRBJ2-2; TRBD1 might be the D (6 bases). The CDR3 runs 14 residues. The germline gives CDR1 SGHDN, CDR2 FVKESK. Trimming stripped 4 bases from V and 5 bases from J, with 11 bases between. CDR3 nucleotide sequence: TGTGCCAGCAGCCTCAGGGGAAGTACCGGGGAGCTGTTTTTT. It specifies CASSLRGSTGELFF.

The J gene is TRBJ1-1, the V gene TRBV15, with D possibly matching TRBD1 (5 bases). CDR1 LNHNV and CDR2 YYDKDF come from the germline V gene (reference sequence). V lost 0 bases, J lost 7 bases, and 21 bases lay in between. There are 17 residues in the CDR3. Written as DNA, the CDR3 is TGTGCCACCAGCAGAGATGCGGCTACAGGTCTGCTTGGTGAAGCTTTCTTT. Protein product: CATSRDAATGLLGEAFF.

The CDR3 region has the DNA TGTGCCACCAGTGTGGGGGGTCTTTACAATGAGCAGTTCTTC. It is translated as CATSVGGLYNEQFF. The chain uses TRBV24-1 and TRBJ2-1, with D possibly being TRBD2 (6 bases). The V gene lost 5 bases and the J gene lost 4 bases, with 11 bases spanning the gap. The V gene's germline CDR1 is KGHDR and CDR2 SFDVKD. The CDR3 has 14 residues.

V gene TRBV12-3 or TRBV12-4 combines with J gene TRBJ2-7; D possibly corresponds to TRBD1 (7 bases). The CDR3 consists of 13 residues. The V gene lost 5 bases and the J gene lost 2 bases, with 10 bases spanning the gap. The CDR3 loop is CASSGGTAYEQYF. CDR3 nucleotides: TGTGCCAGCAGTGGCGGGACAGCCTACGAGCAGTACTTC.